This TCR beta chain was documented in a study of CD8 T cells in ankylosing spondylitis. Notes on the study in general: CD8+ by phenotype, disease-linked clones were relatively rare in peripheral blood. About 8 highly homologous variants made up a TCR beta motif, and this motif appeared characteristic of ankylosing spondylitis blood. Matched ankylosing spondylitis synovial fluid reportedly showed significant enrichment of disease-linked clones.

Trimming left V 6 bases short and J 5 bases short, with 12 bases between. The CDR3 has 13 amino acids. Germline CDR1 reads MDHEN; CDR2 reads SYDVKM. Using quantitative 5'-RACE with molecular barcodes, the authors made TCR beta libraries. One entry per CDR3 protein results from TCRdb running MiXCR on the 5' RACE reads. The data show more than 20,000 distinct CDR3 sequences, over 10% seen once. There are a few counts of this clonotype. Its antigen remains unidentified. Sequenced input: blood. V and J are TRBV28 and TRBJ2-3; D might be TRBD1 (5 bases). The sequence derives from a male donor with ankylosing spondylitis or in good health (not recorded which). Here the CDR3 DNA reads TGTGCCAGCAGGCTGGGGCAGAGAGATACGCAGTATTTT. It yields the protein CASRLGQRDTQYF.